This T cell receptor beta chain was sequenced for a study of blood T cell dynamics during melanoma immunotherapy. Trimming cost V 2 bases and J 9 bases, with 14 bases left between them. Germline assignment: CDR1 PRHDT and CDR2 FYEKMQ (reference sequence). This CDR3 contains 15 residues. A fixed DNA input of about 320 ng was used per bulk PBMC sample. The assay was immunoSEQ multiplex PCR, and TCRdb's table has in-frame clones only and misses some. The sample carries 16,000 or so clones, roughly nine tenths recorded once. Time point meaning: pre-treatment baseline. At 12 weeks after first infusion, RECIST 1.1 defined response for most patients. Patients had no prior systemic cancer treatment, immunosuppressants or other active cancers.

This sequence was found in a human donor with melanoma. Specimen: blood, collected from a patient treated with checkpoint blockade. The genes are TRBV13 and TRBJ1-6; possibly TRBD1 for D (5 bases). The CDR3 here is CASSLRGSGGSPLHF. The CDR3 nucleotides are TGTGCCAGCAGCTTAAGGGGCAGTGGCGGTTCACCCCTCCACTTT. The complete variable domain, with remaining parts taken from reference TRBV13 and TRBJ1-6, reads AAGVIQSPRHLIKEKRETATLKCYPIPRHDTVYWYQQGPGQDPQFLISFYEKMQSDKGSIPDRFSAQQFSDYHSELNMSSLELGDSALYFCASSLRGSGGSPLHFGNGTRLTVT.